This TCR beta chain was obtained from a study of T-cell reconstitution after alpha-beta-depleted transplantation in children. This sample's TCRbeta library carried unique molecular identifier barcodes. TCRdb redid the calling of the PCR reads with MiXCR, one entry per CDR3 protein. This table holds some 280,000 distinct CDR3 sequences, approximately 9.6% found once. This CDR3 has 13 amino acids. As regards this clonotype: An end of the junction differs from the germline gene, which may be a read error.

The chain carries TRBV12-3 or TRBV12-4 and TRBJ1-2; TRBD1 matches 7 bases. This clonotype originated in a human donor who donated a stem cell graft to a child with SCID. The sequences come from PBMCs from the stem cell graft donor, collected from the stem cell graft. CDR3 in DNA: TGTGCCAGCAGCATGGACAGGAACTTTGGCTACACCTTC. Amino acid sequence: CASSMDRNFGYTF.